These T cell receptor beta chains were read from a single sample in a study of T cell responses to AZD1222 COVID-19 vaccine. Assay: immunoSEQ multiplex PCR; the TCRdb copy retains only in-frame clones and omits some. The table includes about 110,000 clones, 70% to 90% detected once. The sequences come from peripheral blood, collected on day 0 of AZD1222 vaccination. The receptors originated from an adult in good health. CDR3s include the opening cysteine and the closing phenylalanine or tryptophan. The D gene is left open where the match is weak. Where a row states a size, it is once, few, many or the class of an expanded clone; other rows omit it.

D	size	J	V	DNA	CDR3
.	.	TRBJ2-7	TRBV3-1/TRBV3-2	TGTGCCAGCAGCCAGTTCCTCTTCTACGAGCAGTACTTC	CASSQFLFYEQYF
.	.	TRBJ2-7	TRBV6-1	TGTGCCAGCAGTGAAGGTCCCTACGAGCAGTACTTC	CASSEGPYEQYF
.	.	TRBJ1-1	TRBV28	TGTGCCAGCAGTTTACGGGGGGATGAAGCTTTCTTT	CASSLRGDEAFF
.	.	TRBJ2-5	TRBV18	TGTGCCAGCTCACCAGTAGCCCCTCCGGAGACCCAGTACTTC	CASSPVAPPETQYF
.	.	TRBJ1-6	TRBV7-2	TGTGCCAGCAGCCGGAGGGGGGAAAATTCACCCCTCCACTTT	CASSRRGENSPLHF
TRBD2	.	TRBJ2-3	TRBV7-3	TGTGCCAGCAGCCCGCGGGCGGGGGGGACAGATACGCAGTATTTT	CASSPRAGGTDTQYF
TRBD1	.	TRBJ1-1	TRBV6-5	TGTGCCAGCAGTTACTCGATTTACAGGGGAGGGTCTGAAGCTTTCTTT	CASSYSIYRGGSEAFF
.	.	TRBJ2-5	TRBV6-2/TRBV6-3	TGTGCCAGCAGCAGGGGGGATTACAGCCAAGAGACCCAGTACTTC	CASSRGDYSQETQYF
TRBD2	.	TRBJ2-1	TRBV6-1	TGTGCCAGCAGTGATCAGCGGGGTGTCAATGAGCAGTTCTTC	CASSDQRGVNEQFF
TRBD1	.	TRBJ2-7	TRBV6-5	TGTGCCAGCAGCCTCCCCTCGGGACAGAGCTACGAGCAGTACTTC	CASSLPSGQSYEQYF
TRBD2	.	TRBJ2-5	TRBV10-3	TGTGCCATCAGGGGCGGGGGTGAGGAGACCCAGTACTTC	CAIRGGGEETQYF
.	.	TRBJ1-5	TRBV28	TGTGCCAGCAGTTTGGTAACCGAATACAATCAGCCCCAGCATTTT	CASSLVTEYNQPQHF
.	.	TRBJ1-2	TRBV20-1	TGCAGTGCTAGTTCGCAGGGGACTTCAGAGTATGGCTACACCTTC	CSASSQGTSEYGYTF
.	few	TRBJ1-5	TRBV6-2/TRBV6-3	TGTGCCAGCAGTTACTCGAACAATCAGCCCCAGCATTTT	CASSYSNNQPQHF
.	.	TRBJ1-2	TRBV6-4	TGTGCCAGCAGCCCTACCGAGAACTATGGCTACACCTTC	CASSPTENYGYTF
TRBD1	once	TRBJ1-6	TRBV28	TGTGCCAGCAGTTCTCTAACAGGGGGGGATTCACCCCTCCACTTT	CASSSLTGGDSPLHF
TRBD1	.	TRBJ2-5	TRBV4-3	TGCGCCAGCAGCCTCGGGACAGGGACCGGGACCCAGTACTTC	CASSLGTGTGTQYF
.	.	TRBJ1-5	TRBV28	TGTGCCAGCAGTTTCCCCGCAGGATATAGCAATCAGCCCCAGCATTTT	CASSFPAGYSNQPQHF
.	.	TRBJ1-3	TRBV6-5	TGTGCCAGCAGTTTGACAGAAGGAAACACCATATATTTT	CASSLTEGNTIYF
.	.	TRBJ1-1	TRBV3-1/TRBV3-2	TGTGCCAGCAGCCAAGACCTTTCGGGGGAGTTTGTTTTCTTT	CASSQDLSGEFVFF
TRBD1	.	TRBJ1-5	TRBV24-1	TGTGCCACCAGTGAAGGACAGGGGTATGGCAATCAGCCCCAGCATTTT	CATSEGQGYGNQPQHF
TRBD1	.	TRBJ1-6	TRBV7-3	TGTGCCAGCAGCGGCCGGGACAGGGGGATCCATTCACCCCTCCACTTT	CASSGRDRGIHSPLHF